This T cell receptor (beta chain) appears in the sequencing data of a study of T cells after yellow fever vaccination. Study-wide results and limits: At approximately 96% for CD4 and approximately 88% for CD8, most primary-vaccination clones showed up again after the booster. Few clonotypes appeared in both CD4 and CD8 compartments.

This clonotype was counted ten times or more. Its antigen is currently unknown. Using its own MiXCR run on the 5' RACE reads, TCRdb lists one record per CDR3 protein. The data hold about 120,000 distinct CDR3 sequences, with roughly 6.8% observed a single time. V was cut by 4 bases and J by 0 bases, with 12 bases left in between. This CDR3 comprises 15 residues. Germline lookup yields CDR1 MNHEY and CDR2 SVGAGI. This rearrangement joins TRBV6-5 to TRBJ1-1; perhaps TRBD1 as D (5 bases). Material: CD4+ T cells sorted from PBMCs, obtained about 41 days after the first yellow fever vaccination. The receptor's source is a man aged 18 to 30 who received the YFV17D yellow fever vaccine. The CDR3 is CASSSLGQVNTEAFF. For the CDR3, the DNA is TGTGCCAGCAGTTCCCTGGGGCAGGTGAACACTGAAGCTTTCTTT.